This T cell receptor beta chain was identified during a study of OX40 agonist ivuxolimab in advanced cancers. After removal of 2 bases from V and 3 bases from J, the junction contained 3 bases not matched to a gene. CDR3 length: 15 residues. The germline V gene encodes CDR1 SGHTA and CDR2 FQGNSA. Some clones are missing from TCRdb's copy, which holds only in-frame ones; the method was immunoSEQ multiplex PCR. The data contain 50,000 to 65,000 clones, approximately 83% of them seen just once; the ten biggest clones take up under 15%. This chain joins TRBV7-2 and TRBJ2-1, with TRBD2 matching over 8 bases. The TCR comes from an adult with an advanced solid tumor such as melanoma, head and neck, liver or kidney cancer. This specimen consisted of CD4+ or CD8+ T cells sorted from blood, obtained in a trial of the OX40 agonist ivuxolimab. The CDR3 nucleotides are TGTGCCAGCAGCTTATCGGGACTAGACTACAATGAGCAGTTCTTC. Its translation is CASSLSGLDYNEQFF.